A single sample gave rise to the 28 T cell receptor beta chains below, sequenced in a study of blood T cell repertoires in COVID-19. The method was immunoSEQ multiplex PCR; TCRdb's version includes in-frame clones alone and lacks a portion of them. The table has about 440,000 clones, 90% seen once. Sequencing was carried out using PBMCs or T cells enriched from blood (not recorded which). The receptors originated from a man between 18 and 29 years old who had recovered from COVID-19.

The chain employs TRBV24-1 and TRBJ2-3; possible D gene TRBD1, 5 bases. The germline gives CDR1 KGHDR, CDR2 SFDVKD. V was cut by 4 bases and J by 2 bases, with 12 bases left in between. The CDR3 contains 15 residues. CDR3 sequence: CATSEGAFYTDTQYF. The CDR3, as DNA: TGTGCCACCAGTGAAGGGGCATTTTACACAGATACGCAGTATTTT.

This chain uses TRBV20-1 with TRBJ2-1; 8 nucleotides align to TRBD2. The CDR3 covers 13 residues. Trimming removed 3 bases from V and 4 bases from J; junction bases left unmatched: 2. CDR1 is DFQATT, CDR2 SNEGSKA, per germline (reference sequence). The CDR3 region has the DNA TGCAGTGCTAGTAGCGGGGTGTACAATGAGCAGTTCTTC. Amino acids: CSASSGVYNEQFF.

This chain connects TRBV3-1 (or the pseudogene TRBV3-2) to TRBJ1-2, with TRBD1 matching over 9 bases. J gave up 1 base and V 4 bases, and 10 bases lay outside the gene matches. Germline CDR1 and CDR2: LGHDT and YNNKEL (reference sequence). The CDR3 consists of 17 residues. The CDR3 here is CASSPAPGQGSNYGYTF. CDR3 bases: TGTGCCAGCAGCCCCGCCCCGGGACAGGGAAGTAACTATGGCTACACCTTC.

This chain connects TRBV7-2 to TRBJ2-6, with D possibly TRBD2 on 6 matching bases. Trimming took 1 base from V and 2 from J, leaving 6 bases between them. Germline assignment: CDR1 SGHTA and CDR2 FQGNSA. The CDR3 totals 15 residues. CDR3 loop: CASSLGEAGANVLTF. CDR3 DNA sequence: TGTGCCAGCAGCTTAGGGGAGGCTGGGGCCAACGTCCTGACTTTC.

This clone was recorded once. The chain has TRBV28 and TRBJ1-2; no definite D call. Deletions cut 2 bases from V and 4 bases from J, with 8 bases between. The CDR3 covers 13 residues. From germline, CDR1 is MDHEN and CDR2 SYDVKM. This chain's CDR3 is CASSLGRLYGYTF. CDR3 sequence (DNA): TGTGCCAGCAGTTTAGGCAGGCTCTATGGCTACACCTTC.

The chain uses TRBV3-1 (or the pseudogene TRBV3-2) and TRBJ1-2, with D possibly being TRBD1 (6 bases). The germline V and J ends were trimmed by 6 bases and 7 bases, with 15 bases remaining between them. Per germline, CDR1 LGHDT and CDR2 YNNKEL (reference sequence). The CDR3 contains 13 residues. CDR3 protein: CASRKQGMFGYTF. The CDR3 DNA reads as TGTGCCAGCAGAAAACAGGGTATGTTTGGCTACACCTTC.

The chain recombines TRBV3-1 (or the pseudogene TRBV3-2) with TRBJ1-4; D uncertain. Germline CDR1 is LGHDT and CDR2 is YNNKEL (reference sequence). The CDR3 runs to 14 residues. Between the trimmed V and J ends, which lost 1 base and 5 bases, there was a span of 8 bases. CDR3 nucleotides: TGTGCCAGCAGCCAAGCGGGTAGAAATGAAAAACTGTTTTTT. Its translation: CASSQAGRNEKLFF.

This sequence joins TRBV6-1 and TRBJ1-3; TRBD1 might be the D (6 bases). Trimming left V 0 bases short and J 4 bases short, with 13 bases between. Per the germline V gene, CDR1 is MNHNS and CDR2 is SASEGT. This CDR3 region has 16 residues. The CDR3 reads CASSEASGVLGNTIYF. The CDR3 DNA follows: TGTGCCAGCAGTGAAGCCTCAGGGGTATTGGGAAACACCATATATTTT.

The chain carries TRBV29-1 and TRBJ1-2, with D hard to call. V lost 4 bases, J lost 6 bases, and 12 bases lay in between. This CDR3 comprises 12 residues. Per the germline V gene, CDR1 is SQVTM and CDR2 is ANQGSEA. The CDR3 sequence is CSVGRMRDGYTF. The CDR3 DNA follows: TGCAGCGTTGGCAGGATGAGGGATGGCTACACCTTC.

V is TRBV27 and J is TRBJ1-1; D uncertain. There are 13 residues in the CDR3. Trimming cost V 1 base and J 4 bases, with 7 bases left between them. Germline V CDR1 and CDR2: MNHEY, SMNVEV (reference sequence). In DNA form, the CDR3 reads TGTGCCAGCAGTTTATGGCACGCCACTGAAGCTTTCTTT. This sequence encodes CASSLWHATEAFF.

This chain uses TRBV28 with TRBJ1-1; D not certain. This CDR3 has 14 residues. Germline CDR1 reads MDHEN; CDR2 reads SYDVKM. V dropped 3 bases and J dropped 4 bases, with 12 bases sitting between them. CDR3 sequence reads: CASSFGYGSTEAFF. The CDR3 DNA follows: TGTGCCAGCAGTTTTGGCTATGGGAGCACTGAAGCTTTCTTT. Supplemented by reference TRBV28 and TRBJ1-1, the full variable domain reads DVKVTQSSRYLVKRTGEKVFLECVQDMDHENMFWYRQDPGLGLRLIYFSYDVKMKEKGDIPEGYSVSREKKERFSLILESASTNQTSMYLCASSFGYGSTEAFFGQGTRLTVV.

The V call is TRBV7-9, the J call TRBJ2-1; perhaps TRBD2 as D (6 bases). V was shortened by 2 bases and J by 9 bases, with 8 bases between the two germline ends. The CDR3 runs to 12 residues. The V gene's germline CDR1 is SEHNR and CDR2 FQNEAQ (reference sequence). CDR3 sequence: CASSLPGVEQFF. The CDR3 coding sequence is TGTGCCAGCAGCTTACCGGGGGTTGAGCAGTTCTTC.

V usage is TRBV7-3 and J usage is TRBJ2-3; TRBD2 aligns across 7 bases. Per the germline V gene, CDR1 is SGHTA and CDR2 is FQGTGA. The CDR3 extends over 14 amino acids. V was pared by 5 bases and J by 0 bases, with 2 bases of the junction left unmatched. The CDR3 sequence: CASSTGGSTDTQYF. Here the CDR3 DNA reads TGTGCCAGCAGCACCGGGGGGAGCACAGATACGCAGTATTTT.

The chain joins TRBV24-1 to TRBJ2-3, with 10 bases aligning to TRBD1. Looked up from germline, CDR1 is KGHDR and CDR2 is SFDVKD. The CDR3 is 16 amino acids. V lost 4 bases to trimming and J lost 3 bases; unmatched junction nucleotides: 6. CDR3 sequence: CATSESTGGRTDTQYF. The CDR3 DNA follows: TGTGCCACCAGTGAGTCGACAGGGGGCAGGACAGATACGCAGTATTTT.

This clone has more than one count but fewer than ten. J is TRBJ2-3 and V is TRBV5-1, with a tentative D call TRBD1 (6 bases). V gave up 4 bases and J gave up 3 bases, with 18 bases separating them. The CDR3 totals 16 residues. Looked up from germline, CDR1 is SGHRS and CDR2 is YFSETQ. The CDR3 is CASSVRDTIGTDTQYF. DNA for the CDR3: TGCGCCAGCAGCGTCCGGGACACGATAGGAACAGATACGCAGTATTTT.

The gene calls are TRBV27 and TRBJ2-4, with TRBD1 matching 8 bases. From germline, CDR1 is MNHEY and CDR2 SMNVEV (reference sequence). After removal of 4 bases from V and 1 base from J, the junction contained 9 bases not matched to a gene. The CDR3 covers 17 residues. The CDR3 loop is CASSSTGDGMAKNIQYF. CDR3 nucleotide sequence: TGTGCCAGCAGTTCGACAGGGGATGGGATGGCCAAAAACATTCAGTACTTC.

This chain uses TRBV19 with TRBJ1-2, with 11 positions matching TRBD1. V trimming: 3 bases; J trimming: 8 bases; junction bases outside the gene matches: 14. Germline V gene sequence: CDR1 LNHDA, CDR2 SQIVND (reference sequence). The CDR3 has 17 residues. In DNA form, the CDR3 reads TGTGCCAGTAGTATCCAACCGGGACAGGGGGTTTCAGGGGGCTACACCTTC. As protein: CASSIQPGQGVSGGYTF.

The chain couples TRBV28 to TRBJ1-6, with 9 nucleotides matching TRBD1. The CDR3 spans 17 residues. Germline loops: CDR1 MDHEN, CDR2 SYDVKM. The J segment lost 5 bases and the V segment lost 1 base, leaving 6 bases of the junction unmatched. The CDR3 coding sequence is TGTGCCAGCAGTTTATCTGGACGGACAGGGGATAATTCACCCCTCCACTTT. Protein sequence: CASSLSGRTGDNSPLHF.

The CDR3 loop is CASSSGLAGYNEQFF. CDR3 coding DNA: TGTGCCAGCAGTTCGGGACTAGCGGGTTACAATGAGCAGTTCTTC. The chain is built from TRBV6-2 or TRBV6-3 and TRBJ2-1; 12 nucleotides line up with TRBD2. J gave up 4 bases and V 4 bases, and 2 bases lay outside the gene matches. The CDR3 is made up of 15 amino acids. Germline CDR1 MNHEY, CDR2 SVGEGT.

In nucleotides, the CDR3 is TGTGCCAGCAGTTCGGGGACTAGCGGGGACAATGAGCAGTTCTTC. Translation: CASSSGTSGDNEQFF. The chain couples TRBV7-3 to TRBJ2-1; 13 bases agree with TRBD2. V trimming: 6 bases; J trimming: 5 bases; junction bases outside the gene matches: 4. CDR1 is SGHTA and CDR2 is FQGTGA in the germline V gene. This CDR3 contains 15 residues.

The chain uses TRBV28 and TRBJ2-1; D may be TRBD1 (5 bases). CDR1 and CDR2 from the germline V gene are MDHEN and SYDVKM. The length of the CDR3 is 16 residues. Trimming shortened V by 5 bases and J by 4 bases, and 18 bases separated the two germline ends. In DNA, the CDR3 is TGTGCCAGCAGTCTCCCCGCAAGGGGTAGGTACAATGAGCAGTTCTTC. Its translation: CASSLPARGRYNEQFF.

The chain has TRBV11-2 and TRBJ1-1, with 10 bases lining up with TRBD1. Germline V gene sequence: CDR1 SGHAT, CDR2 FQNNGV. CDR3 length equals 16 residues. V trimming: 6 bases; J trimming: 0 bases; junction bases outside the gene matches: 7. CDR3 bases: TGTGCCAGCAGTCTGGGACAGGGGCAACTGAACACTGAAGCTTTCTTT. This codes for CASSLGQGQLNTEAFF.

The chain couples TRBV30 to TRBJ2-1, with 11 bases aligning to TRBD2. This CDR3 has 16 residues. Losses at the gene ends were 0 bases for V and 15 bases for J; bases not matched to a gene: 16. Germline V gives CDR1 GTSNPN, CDR2 SVGIG (reference sequence). CDR3 in amino acids: CAWSVILGSGRGSVFF. The DNA for the CDR3 is TGTGCCTGGAGTGTGATCTTAGGTAGCGGGAGGGGGAGCGTGTTCTTC.

This clone has just a few counts. This rearrangement joins TRBV7-3 to TRBJ1-5, with D uncertain. The germline gives CDR1 SGHTA, CDR2 FQGTGA. This CDR3 comprises 15 residues. Trimming removed 6 bases at V and 3 bases at J, with 15 bases between. The CDR3 loop reads CASRLGPTDNQPQHF. The CDR3 nucleotides are TGTGCCAGCAGACTAGGCCCTACAGACAATCAGCCCCAGCATTTT. Full variable domain (rest looked up from reference TRBV7-3 and TRBJ1-5): GAGVSQTPSNKVTEKGKYVELRCDPISGHTALYWYRQSLGQGPEFLIYFQGTGAADDSGLPNDRFFAVRPEGSVSTLKIQRTERGDSAVYLCASRLGPTDNQPQHFGDGTRLSIL.

The CDR3: CASSATGVDNIQYF. CDR3 DNA: TGTGCCAGCAGCGCAACAGGGGTGGACAACATTCAGTACTTC. The chain has TRBV7-9 and TRBJ2-4; 7 bases map to TRBD1. CDR1 is SEHNR, CDR2 FQNEAQ, per germline (reference sequence). The V and J ends lost 5 bases and 7 bases, in that order; junction bases with no gene match: 8. This CDR3 region has 14 residues.

The chain has TRBV14 and TRBJ1-4; 8 nucleotides line up with TRBD1. The J segment lost 11 bases and the V segment lost 0 bases, leaving 8 bases of the junction unmatched. The CDR3 loop spans 15 amino acids. The germline V gene encodes CDR1 SGHDN and CDR2 FVKESK. CDR3 DNA sequence: TGTGCCAGCAGCCAAGAATTACCGGGACAGGCCAAACTGTTTTTT. Translated, it gives CASSQELPGQAKLFF.

The chain joins TRBV10-1 to TRBJ2-3; a possible D gene is TRBD1 (5 bases). The germline V and J ends were trimmed by 6 bases and 5 bases, with 12 bases remaining between them. This CDR3 contains 13 residues. Germline loops: CDR1 WNHNN, CDR2 SYGVQD (reference sequence). The CDR3 nucleotides read TGCGCCAGCAGCAGGGCGACTGGAGATACGCAGTATTTT. It encodes CASSRATGDTQYF.

The V call is TRBV6-4, the J call TRBJ2-1; D possibly corresponds to TRBD2 (6 bases). V was pared by 2 bases and J by 8 bases, with 10 bases between. The CDR3 sequence is 13 residues long. The germline V gene has CDR1 MRHNA and CDR2 SNTAGT. The CDR3 region is CASSDSGGDEQFF. CDR3 bases: TGTGCCAGCAGTGACAGTGGAGGGGATGAGCAGTTCTTC.